These 14 T cell receptor beta chains were sequenced from one sample in a study of CD8+CD57+ T cells in acquired aplastic anemia (dated by TCRdb to the late 2010s). The patients picked for sequencing were ones in whom flow cytometry had shown an expansion of CD8+CD57+ cells. TCRdb records Illumina HiSeq 2000 as the sequencer. Genomic DNA served as template for TCR beta VDJ combination and CDR3 sequence profiling. The public sequencing data were trimmed at Q25 with fastp and processed into clonotypes with MiXCR by TCRdb, which kept only in-frame beta chains. Duplicate CDR3 protein sequences are folded into a single record with the most common DNA and genes. Counted in this sample were over 250,000 distinct CDR3 sequences; roughly 53% of them appeared once. Roughly 1.3% of the sample is in the top ten clones. Input material: sorted CD4+, CD8+, or CD8+CD57+ T cells (not recorded which) from PBMCs. The receptors were sampled from a human donor with aplastic anemia.

This clonotype was observed once. The J gene is TRBJ2-3, the V gene TRBV25-1; the D is unclear. The CDR3 has 13 residues. Trimming shortened V by 2 bases and J by 4 bases, and 7 bases separated the two germline ends. CDR1 and CDR2 from the germline V gene are MGHDK and SYGVNS. The CDR3: CASSEEWADTQYF. In DNA, the CDR3 is TGTGCCAGCAGTGAAGAATGGGCAGATACGCAGTATTTT.

This clonotype is a singleton in its sample. The genes are TRBV20-1 and TRBJ2-5, with D uncertain. V lost 5 bases, J lost 9 bases, and 34 bases lay in between. Germline CDR1 is DFQATT and CDR2 is SNEGSKA (reference sequence). The CDR3 spans 18 residues. The CDR3 sequence is CSAPTVRPRTPVQGAQYF. Written as DNA, the CDR3 is TGCAGTGCTCCGACCGTTAGGCCAAGGACGCCGGTCCAAGGAGCCCAGTACTTC.

This clonotype has a handful of counts. The rearrangement links TRBV7-2 to TRBJ1-1; a weak D match, TRBD1 (6 bases). CDR1 and CDR2 (germline): SGHTA, FQGNSA. Trimming cost V 1 base and J 1 base, with 7 bases left between them. This CDR3 region has 14 residues. CDR3 in DNA: TGTGCCAGCAGCTTAGAGGGGGAGAACACTGAAGCTTTCTTT. Its translation is CASSLEGENTEAFF.

The rearrangement links TRBV7-9 to TRBJ1-1; D is possibly TRBD1 (6 bases). The CDR3 consists of 13 residues. Germline V gives CDR1 SEHNR, CDR2 FQNEAQ (reference sequence). V was trimmed by 4 bases and J by 12 bases, leaving 18 bases between them. CDR3 protein: CASSSGGGGLTFF. CDR3 coding DNA: TGTGCCAGCAGCTCGGGGGGCGGGGGGCTTACTTTCTTT.

The V call is TRBV6-4, the J call TRBJ2-2; perhaps TRBD1 as D (6 bases). This CDR3 is built from 14 residues. Germline CDR1 MRHNA, CDR2 SNTAGT. V dropped 3 bases and J dropped 3 bases, with 8 bases sitting between them. CDR3 coding DNA: TGTGCCAGCAGTGAGGGGGCAGACACCGGGGAGCTGTTTTTT. Encoded protein: CASSEGADTGELFF.

This chain uses TRBV7-2 with TRBJ1-5; no definite D call. This CDR3 is built from 14 residues. V was cut by 5 bases and J by 7 bases, with 15 bases left in between. From germline, CDR1 is SGHTA and CDR2 FQGNSA. CDR3 region: CASSLSGPGQPQHF. DNA of the CDR3: TGTGCCAGCAGCCTTAGCGGCCCCGGACAGCCCCAGCATTTT.

The J gene is TRBJ1-4, the V gene TRBV19; the D gene is possibly TRBD1 (6 bases). Germline V gene lookup returns CDR1 LNHDA and CDR2 SQIVND (reference sequence). Between the trimmed V and J ends, which lost 4 bases and 4 bases, there was a span of 7 bases. CDR3 length: 13 amino acids. The CDR3 sequence is CASSTQGNEKLFF. As DNA, the CDR3 is TGTGCCAGTAGTACACAGGGTAATGAAAAACTGTTTTTT.

Here the CDR3 reads CASSHGELFF. The CDR3 DNA reads as TGTGCCAGCAGTCACGGGGAGCTGTTTTTT. V and J are TRBV7-2 and TRBJ2-2; D remains ambiguous. CDR3 size: 10 residues. V shed 6 bases and J shed 7 bases, with 3 bases lying between them. Germline-derived CDR1 and CDR2 are SGHTA and FQGNSA.

At least ten counts were recorded for this clonotype. V usage is TRBV4-2 and J usage is TRBJ1-2, with D possibly matching TRBD1 (6 bases). Trimming left V 0 bases short and J 2 bases short, with 10 bases between. Germline V gene sequence: CDR1 LGHNA, CDR2 YNFKEQ. This CDR3 has 15 residues. The CDR3 DNA is TGTGCCAGCAGCCAAGATAGGGGGGAGAACTATGGCTACACCTTC. This codes for CASSQDRGENYGYTF.

This clonotype was counted at least ten times. The chain uses TRBV6-5 and TRBJ2-7; the match to TRBD2 covers 7 bases. CDR3 length equals 14 residues. Unmatched junction bases numbered 6, after V lost 5 bases and J lost 2 bases. Per the germline V gene, CDR1 is MNHEY and CDR2 is SVGAGI. Here the CDR3 DNA reads TGTGCCAGCAGTCCGGCCAGCGGGACCTACGAGCAGTACTTC. As protein: CASSPASGTYEQYF.

The V call is TRBV6-4, the J call TRBJ1-2; D unresolved. The V end lost 0 bases, the J end lost 10 bases, and 12 bases lay between the germline ends. Germline V gives CDR1 MRHNA, CDR2 SNTAGT. CDR3 length: 13 residues. The CDR3 sequence: CASSDSSREVYTF. CDR3 nucleotide sequence: TGTGCCAGCAGTGACTCTAGCCGGGAGGTCTACACCTTC.

With regard to this clonotype: One end of the junction fails to match germline, which may point to a read error. The V call is TRBV7-2, the J call TRBJ1-1, with D possibly being TRBD1 (6 bases). Germline V lookup: CDR1 SGHTA, CDR2 FQGNSA. The CDR3 contains 14 residues. The CDR3 here is CASGPQGRSTEAFF. The CDR3 nucleotides read TGTGCCAGCGGCCCACAGGGTAGGAGCACTGAAGCCTTCTTT.

This clonotype was seen a handful of times. A junction boundary mismatches the germline segment, possibly from a read error. The chain is built from TRBV27 and TRBJ2-7; D not resolved. CDR3 size: 16 residues. Germline loops: CDR1 MNHEY, CDR2 SMNVEV (reference sequence). In DNA, the CDR3 is TGTGCCAGCAGTAAAAAACCACAACCCGATTCCTACGACCAGTACTTC. Its protein is CASSKKPQPDSYDQYF.

This clonotype was seen ten or more times. The CDR3 sequence is CASSVTGAGTYEQYF. CDR3 DNA: TGTGCCAGCAGTGTAACAGGGGCTGGAACCTACGAGCAGTACTTC. This chain joins TRBV6-5 and TRBJ2-7; TRBD1 agrees at 7 bases. The junction had 9 bases not matched to a gene; V was cut back by 5 bases and J by 2 bases. From germline, CDR1 is MNHEY and CDR2 SVGAGI. The CDR3 totals 15 residues.